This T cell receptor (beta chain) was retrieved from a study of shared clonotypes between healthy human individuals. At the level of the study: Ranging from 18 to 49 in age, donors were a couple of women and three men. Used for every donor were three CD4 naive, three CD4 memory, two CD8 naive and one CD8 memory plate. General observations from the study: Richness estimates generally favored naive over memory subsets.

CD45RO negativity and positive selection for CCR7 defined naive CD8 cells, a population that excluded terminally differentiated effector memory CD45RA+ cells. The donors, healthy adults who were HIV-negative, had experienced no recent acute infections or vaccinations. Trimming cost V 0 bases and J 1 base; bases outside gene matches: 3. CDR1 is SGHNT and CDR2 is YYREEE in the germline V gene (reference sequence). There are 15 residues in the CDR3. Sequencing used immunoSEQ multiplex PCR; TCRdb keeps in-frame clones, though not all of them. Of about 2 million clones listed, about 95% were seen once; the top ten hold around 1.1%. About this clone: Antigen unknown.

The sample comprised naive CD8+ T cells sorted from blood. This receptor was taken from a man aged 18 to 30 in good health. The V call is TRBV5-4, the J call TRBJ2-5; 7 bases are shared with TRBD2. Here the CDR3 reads CASSLGASGQETQYF. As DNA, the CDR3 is TGTGCCAGCAGCTTGGGGGCTAGCGGCCAAGAGACCCAGTACTTC.